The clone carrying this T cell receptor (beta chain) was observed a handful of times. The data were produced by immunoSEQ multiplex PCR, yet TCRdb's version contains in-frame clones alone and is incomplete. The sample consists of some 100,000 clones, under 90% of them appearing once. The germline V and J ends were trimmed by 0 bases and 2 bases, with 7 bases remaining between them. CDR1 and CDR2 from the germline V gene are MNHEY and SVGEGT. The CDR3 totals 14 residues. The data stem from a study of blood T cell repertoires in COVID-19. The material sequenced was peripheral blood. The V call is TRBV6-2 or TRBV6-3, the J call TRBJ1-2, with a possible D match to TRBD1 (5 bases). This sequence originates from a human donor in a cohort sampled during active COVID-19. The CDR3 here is CASSYSGGNYGYTF. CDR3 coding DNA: TGTGCCAGCAGTTACTCGGGGGGGAACTATGGCTACACCTTC.